The 19 T cell receptor beta chains below were found in one sample sequenced in a study of OX40 agonist ivuxolimab in advanced cancers. Clones were read by immunoSEQ multiplex PCR, and TCRdb kept only the in-frame ones, dropping some. The data contain some 43,000 clones, approximately 83% of them singletons. The material sequenced was CD4+ or CD8+ T cells sorted from blood, taken in a trial of the OX40 agonist ivuxolimab. Receptors were obtained from an adult with an advanced solid tumor such as melanoma, head and neck, liver or kidney cancer.

V and J are TRBV7-2 and TRBJ2-5; D might be TRBD1 (6 bases). Deletions cut 3 bases from V and 5 bases from J, with 13 bases between. Per the germline V gene, CDR1 is SGHTA and CDR2 is FQGNSA. The CDR3 runs 14 residues. The CDR3 nucleotides are TGTGCCAGCAGCTTGTTAGGGGGTGGGGAGACCCAGTACTTC. It yields the protein CASSLLGGGETQYF.

This chain uses TRBV29-1 with TRBJ2-2, with a possible D match to TRBD1 (6 bases). This CDR3 comprises 14 residues. From germline, CDR1 is SQVTM and CDR2 ANQGSEA. The V end was cut by 7 bases, the J end by 1 base, with 13 bases between. The CDR3 region is CSARIQGNTGELFF. The CDR3 bases are TGCAGCGCTCGGATACAGGGGAACACCGGGGAGCTGTTTTTT.

V usage is TRBV5-6 and J usage is TRBJ2-1; 9 bases fit TRBD1. The junction had 5 bases not matched to a gene; V was cut back by 2 bases and J by 8 bases. Germline V lookup: CDR1 SGHDT, CDR2 YYEEEE. The CDR3 contains 14 residues. Written as DNA, the CDR3 is TGTGCCAGCAGCTTCGGGACAGGGCCCTATGAGCAGTTCTTC. Amino acid sequence: CASSFGTGPYEQFF.

This clone was seen once. This sequence joins TRBV25-1 and TRBJ1-4; 9 bases map to TRBD1. Trimming at V came to 3 bases and at J to 7 bases, leaving 9 bases not matched to a gene. Germline V CDR1 and CDR2: MGHDK, SYGVNS. The CDR3 contains 16 residues. Written as DNA, the CDR3 is TGTGCCAGCAGTGAGGGACGACAGGGGGTCGGTGAAAAACTGTTTTTT. The encoded protein is CASSEGRQGVGEKLFF.

This chain links TRBV5-4 with TRBJ2-3; D unclear. This CDR3 has 13 residues. Germline lookup yields CDR1 SGHNT and CDR2 YYREEE (reference sequence). The V gene lost 3 bases and the J gene lost 4 bases, with 9 bases spanning the gap. CDR3 protein: CASSSIGADTQYF. The DNA of the CDR3 is TGTGCCAGCAGCTCGATCGGTGCAGATACGCAGTATTTT.

This clone was observed a single time. V and J are TRBV7-8 and TRBJ1-4; D ambiguous. Germline values: CDR1 SGHVS, CDR2 FQNEAQ. The CDR3 totals 15 residues. The V end was cut by 0 bases, the J end by 5 bases, with 10 bases between. This CDR3 reads CASSLAEKRNEKLFF. The DNA for the CDR3 is TGTGCCAGCAGCTTAGCCGAAAAAAGAAATGAAAAACTGTTTTTT.

The V call is TRBV6-5, the J call TRBJ1-5; possible D gene TRBD1, 6 bases. Germline assignment: CDR1 MNHEY and CDR2 SVGAGI. V lost 7 bases, J lost 5 bases, and 15 bases lay in between. There are 14 residues in the CDR3. The CDR3 reads CASTLGGRDQPQHF. In nucleotides, the CDR3 is TGTGCCAGCACCCTAGGGGGGCGGGATCAGCCCCAGCATTTT.

The chain couples TRBV5-1 to TRBJ1-4; no clear D. Looked up from germline, CDR1 is SGHRS and CDR2 is YFSETQ. V lost 1 base and J lost 4, with 11 bases in between. CDR3 length: 15 amino acids. This chain's CDR3 is CASSLSGQDNEKLFF. The CDR3 DNA is TGCGCCAGCAGCTTGTCCGGCCAGGATAATGAAAAACTGTTTTTT.

This chain connects TRBV4-2 to TRBJ2-7; possible D gene TRBD1, 6 bases. The CDR3 is made up of 15 amino acids. Per germline, CDR1 LGHNA and CDR2 YNFKEQ. The V end was cut by 0 bases, the J end by 3 bases, with 12 bases between. The CDR3 DNA reads as TGTGCCAGCAGCCAAGATTCAACAGGGCACTACGAGCAGTACTTC. Its translation: CASSQDSTGHYEQYF.

This chain joins TRBV9 and TRBJ2-5, with 12 bases fitting TRBD2. The germline CDR1 and CDR2 sequences are SGDLS and YYNGEE. V shed 3 bases, J shed 5 bases, and the junction held 8 bases outside the gene matches. The CDR3 has 16 amino acids. In nucleotides, the CDR3 is TGTGCCAGCAGCGGCGGACTAGCGGGGTCAAGGGAGACCCAGTACTTC. Translated, it gives CASSGGLAGSRETQYF.

The J gene is TRBJ1-1, the V gene TRBV4-1; D might be TRBD1 (5 bases). Germline V gives CDR1 MGHRA, CDR2 YSYEKL. Trimming left V 1 base short and J 0 bases short, with 12 bases between. This CDR3 is 16 amino acids long. CDR3 in DNA: TGCGCCAGCAGCCAAGTGGGCAGGGCCATGAACACTGAAGCTTTCTTT. Its translation is CASSQVGRAMNTEAFF.

The chain employs TRBV4-1 and TRBJ2-7, with D perhaps TRBD1 (6 bases). This CDR3 has 14 residues. Germline V gives CDR1 MGHRA, CDR2 YSYEKL. V was shortened by 2 bases and J by 2 bases, with 10 bases between the two germline ends. The CDR3 sequence: CASSQPGQTYEQYF. DNA of the CDR3: TGCGCCAGCAGCCAACCGGGACAAACCTACGAGCAGTACTTC.

The CDR3 spells CASRRDSLNTEAFF. CDR3 coding DNA: TGTGCCAGCAGGCGGGACAGTTTGAACACTGAAGCTTTCTTT. V and J are TRBV2 and TRBJ1-1; 7 bases are a match to TRBD1. CDR3 length: 14 residues. V trimming: 6 bases; J trimming: 0 bases; junction bases outside the gene matches: 4. Germline V CDR1 and CDR2: SNHLY, FYNNEI.

The J gene is TRBJ1-1, the V gene TRBV18; 7 nucleotides agree with TRBD1. CDR3 length equals 16 residues. Germline loops: CDR1 KGHSH, CDR2 LQKENI. V lost 4 bases, J lost 1 base, and 9 bases stayed unmatched. CDR3 nucleotides: TGTGCCAGCTCACAGCGGGCAGGGGGGACGAACACTGAAGCTTTCTTT. Translation gives CASSQRAGGTNTEAFF.

This sequence joins TRBV7-3 and TRBJ1-4, with a tentative D call TRBD1 (5 bases). V lost 5 bases to trimming and J lost 4 bases, with 23 bases between them. The CDR3 runs to 18 residues. CDR1 and CDR2 (germline): SGHTA, FQGTGA. CDR3 amino acids: CASSVCDSWGYSNEKLFF. The CDR3 DNA reads as TGTGCCAGCAGCGTGTGCGATTCATGGGGGTATAGTAATGAAAAACTGTTTTTT. Full variable domain (missing parts from reference TRBV7-3 and TRBJ1-4): GAGVSQTPSNKVTEKGKYVELRCDPISGHTALYWYRQSLGQGPEFLIYFQGTGAADDSGLPNDRFFAVRPEGSVSTLKIQRTERGDSAVYLCASSVCDSWGYSNEKLFFGSGTQLSVL.

The V call is TRBV18, the J call TRBJ2-5; 11 positions match TRBD2. Germline lookup yields CDR1 KGHSH and CDR2 LQKENI. The CDR3 extends over 15 amino acids. V lost 5 bases and J lost 5; bases outside the gene matches: 7. This CDR3 is CASSSFTSGSETQYF. DNA of the CDR3: TGTGCCAGCTCAAGTTTCACTAGCGGGAGCGAGACCCAGTACTTC.

The CDR3 DNA is TGTGCCAGCAGTGCTTCAGGACGGGTATCTGGGGCCAACGTCCTGACTTTC. Residues: CASSASGRVSGANVLTF. The chain is built from TRBV25-1 and TRBJ2-6; D gene unclear. V was cut by 4 bases and J by 1 base, with 14 bases left in between. Germline values: CDR1 MGHDK, CDR2 SYGVNS. CDR3 length equals 17 residues. Looking up the rest from reference TRBV25-1 and TRBJ2-6 gives the full variable domain: EADIYQTPRYLVIGTGKKITLECSQTMGHDKMYWYQQDPGMELHLIHYSYGVNSTEKGDLSSESTVSRIRTEHFPLTLESARPSHTSQYLCASSASGRVSGANVLTFGAGSRLTVL.

This clone has just a few counts. The chain recombines TRBV19 with TRBJ1-1, with 7 bases identical to TRBD1. Germline lookup yields CDR1 LNHDA and CDR2 SQIVND (reference sequence). This CDR3 has 14 residues. With V trimmed by 4 bases and J by 6 bases, 8 bases remained unmatched. CDR3 nucleotide sequence: TGTGCCAGTAGTAACGACAGGGCGGACCCTGAAGCTTTCTTT. Translation gives CASSNDRADPEAFF.

The V call is TRBV5-1, the J call TRBJ2-5, with D perhaps TRBD2 (6 bases). Trimming shortened V by 4 bases and J by 3 bases, and 16 bases separated the two germline ends. Looked up from germline, CDR1 is SGHRS and CDR2 is YFSETQ. This CDR3 spans 15 amino acids. CDR3 DNA sequence: TGCGCCAGCAGCCGGGTGGGACTGATAAAAGAGACCCAGTACTTC. This translates into CASSRVGLIKETQYF.